The present TCR beta chain was sequenced within a study of STAT5B mutations in CD4+ large granular lymphocyte leukemia. Study-level points and caveats: Without HLA matching, higher CD4+ than CD8+ T-LGLL clonality could reflect small sample size.

Control samples were healthy donors' buffy coats. This was a survey-level run. The repertoire was sequenced with immunoSEQ multiplex PCR; TCRdb's copy has only in-frame clones and lacks some. The table shows 25,000 to 35,000 clones, with roughly 76% occurring only once. Points on this clone: Its cognate antigen is unknown.

Specimen: CD4+ T cells from blood buffy coats. The origin of this receptor is a human donor in good health.

CDR3 DNA: TGTGCCAGCAGCCCGCGGACTAGCGGGAAAGAGACCCAGTACTTC. Its translation: CASSPRTSGKETQYF. J is TRBJ2-5 and V is TRBV7-2; 12 bases are shared with TRBD2. CDR3 size: 15 residues. V gave up 5 bases and J gave up 3 bases; unmatched junction bases: 4. The germline CDR1 and CDR2 sequences are SGHTA and FQGNSA.